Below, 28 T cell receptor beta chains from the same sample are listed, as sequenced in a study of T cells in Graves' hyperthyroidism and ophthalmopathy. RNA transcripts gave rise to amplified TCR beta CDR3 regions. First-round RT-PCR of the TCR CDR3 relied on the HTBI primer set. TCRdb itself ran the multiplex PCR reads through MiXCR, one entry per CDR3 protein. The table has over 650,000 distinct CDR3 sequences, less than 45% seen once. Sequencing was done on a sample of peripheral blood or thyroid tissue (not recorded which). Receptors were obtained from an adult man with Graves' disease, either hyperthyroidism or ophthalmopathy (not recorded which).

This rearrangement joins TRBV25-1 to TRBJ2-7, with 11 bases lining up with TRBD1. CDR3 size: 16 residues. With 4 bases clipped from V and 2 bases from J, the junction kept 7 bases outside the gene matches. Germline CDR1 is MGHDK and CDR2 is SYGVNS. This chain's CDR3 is CASSVGTGGLPYEQYF. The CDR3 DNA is TGTGCCAGCAGTGTAGGGACAGGGGGACTTCCCTACGAGCAGTACTTC.

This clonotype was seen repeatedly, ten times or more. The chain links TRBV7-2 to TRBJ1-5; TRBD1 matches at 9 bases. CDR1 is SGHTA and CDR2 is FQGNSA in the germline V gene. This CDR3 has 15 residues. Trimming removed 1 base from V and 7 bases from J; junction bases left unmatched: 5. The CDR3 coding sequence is TGTGCCAGCAGCTTAGGCCCGGACAGGGGACAGCCCCAGCATTTT. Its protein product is CASSLGPDRGQPQHF.

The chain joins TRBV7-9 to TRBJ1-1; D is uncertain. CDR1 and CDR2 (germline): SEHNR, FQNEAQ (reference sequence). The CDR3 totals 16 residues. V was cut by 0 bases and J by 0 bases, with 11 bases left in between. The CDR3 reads CASSLATTAMNTEAFF. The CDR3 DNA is TGTGCCAGCAGCTTAGCGACCACAGCAATGAACACTGAAGCTTTCTTT.

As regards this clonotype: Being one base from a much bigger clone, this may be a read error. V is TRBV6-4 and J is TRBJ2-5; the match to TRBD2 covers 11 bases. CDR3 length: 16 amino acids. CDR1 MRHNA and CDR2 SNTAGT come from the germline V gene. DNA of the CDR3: TGTGCCGGCAGTGACGTGCCTAGCGGGAGGTTAGAGACCCAGTACTTC. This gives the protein CAGSDVPSGRLETQYF.

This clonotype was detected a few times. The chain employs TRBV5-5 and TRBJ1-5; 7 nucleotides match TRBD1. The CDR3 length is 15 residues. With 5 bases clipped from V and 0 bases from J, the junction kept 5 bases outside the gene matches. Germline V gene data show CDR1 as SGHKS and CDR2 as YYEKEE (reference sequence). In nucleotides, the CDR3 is TGTGCCAGCAGACAGGGGCCTTATAGCAATCAGCCCCAGCATTTT. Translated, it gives CASRQGPYSNQPQHF.

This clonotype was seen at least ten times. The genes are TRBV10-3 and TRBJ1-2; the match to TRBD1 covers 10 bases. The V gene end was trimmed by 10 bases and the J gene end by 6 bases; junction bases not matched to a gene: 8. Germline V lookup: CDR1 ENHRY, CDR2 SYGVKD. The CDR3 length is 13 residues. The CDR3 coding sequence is TGTGCCACCGCCCGGGGGACAGGGGATGGCTACACCTTC. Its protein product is CATARGTGDGYTF.

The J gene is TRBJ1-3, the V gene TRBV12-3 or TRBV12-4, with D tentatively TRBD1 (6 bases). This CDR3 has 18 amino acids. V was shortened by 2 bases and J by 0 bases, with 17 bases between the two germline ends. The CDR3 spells CASSLYVGQFHSGNTIYF. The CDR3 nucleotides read TGTGCCAGCAGTTTATACGTTGGACAGTTTCACTCTGGAAACACCATATATTTT.

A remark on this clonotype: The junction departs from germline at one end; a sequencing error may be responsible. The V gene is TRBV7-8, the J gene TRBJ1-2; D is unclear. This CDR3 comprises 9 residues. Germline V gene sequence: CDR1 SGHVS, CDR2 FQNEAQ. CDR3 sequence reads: CASSLDISF. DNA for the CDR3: TGTGCCAGCAGCTTAGATATCTCCTTC.

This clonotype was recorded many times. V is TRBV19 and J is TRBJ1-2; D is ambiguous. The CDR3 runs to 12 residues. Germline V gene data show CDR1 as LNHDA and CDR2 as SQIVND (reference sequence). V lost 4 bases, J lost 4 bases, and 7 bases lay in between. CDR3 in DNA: TGTGCCAGTAGTAAGTTGGGCTATGGCTACACCTTC. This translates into CASSKLGYGYTF.

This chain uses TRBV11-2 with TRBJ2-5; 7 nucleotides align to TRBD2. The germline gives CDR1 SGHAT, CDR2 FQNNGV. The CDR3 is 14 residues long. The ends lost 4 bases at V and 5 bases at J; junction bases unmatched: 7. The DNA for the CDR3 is TGTGCCAGCAGCTCCCATCCGCGGGGGGAGACCCAGTACTTC. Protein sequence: CASSSHPRGETQYF.

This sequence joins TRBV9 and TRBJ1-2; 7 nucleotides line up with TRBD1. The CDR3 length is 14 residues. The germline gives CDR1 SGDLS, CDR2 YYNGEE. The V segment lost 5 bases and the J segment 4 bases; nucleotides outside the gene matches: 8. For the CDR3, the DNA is TGTGCCAGCAGTCTAACAGGGGTGGGCTATGGCTACACCTTC. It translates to CASSLTGVGYGYTF. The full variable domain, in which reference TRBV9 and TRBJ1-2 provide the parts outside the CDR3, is DSGVTQTPKHLITATGQRVTLRCSPRSGDLSVYWYQQSLDQGLQFLIQYYNGEERAKGNILERFSAQQFPDLHSELNLSSLELGDSALYFCASSLTGVGYGYTFGSGTRLTVV.

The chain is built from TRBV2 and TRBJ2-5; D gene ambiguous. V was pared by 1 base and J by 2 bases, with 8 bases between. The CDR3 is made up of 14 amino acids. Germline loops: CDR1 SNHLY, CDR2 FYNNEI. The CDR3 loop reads CASSEDGGQETQYF. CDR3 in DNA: TGTGCCAGCAGTGAAGACGGCGGACAAGAGACCCAGTACTTC.

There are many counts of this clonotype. The CDR3 protein is CASSVLALYGYTF. The CDR3, as DNA: TGTGCCAGCAGTGTCCTCGCGCTCTATGGCTACACCTTC. This sequence joins TRBV2 and TRBJ1-2; D ambiguous. Germline-derived CDR1 and CDR2 are SNHLY and FYNNEI. Trimming shortened V by 4 bases and J by 4 bases, and 10 bases separated the two germline ends. The CDR3 contains 13 residues.

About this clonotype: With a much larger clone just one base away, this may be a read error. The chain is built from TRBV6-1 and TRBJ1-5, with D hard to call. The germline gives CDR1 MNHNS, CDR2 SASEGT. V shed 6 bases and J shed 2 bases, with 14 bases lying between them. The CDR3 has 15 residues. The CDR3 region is CASSLGGPGNQPQHF. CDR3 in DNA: TGTGCCAGCAGCTTGGGAGGCCCTGGCAATCAGCCCCAGCATTTT.

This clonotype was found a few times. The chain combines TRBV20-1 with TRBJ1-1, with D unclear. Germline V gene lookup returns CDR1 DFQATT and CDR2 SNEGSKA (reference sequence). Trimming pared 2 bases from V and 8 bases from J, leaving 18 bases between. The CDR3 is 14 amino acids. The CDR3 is CSARLNTPVAEAFF. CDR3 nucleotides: TGCAGTGCTAGACTGAATACCCCTGTGGCCGAAGCTTTCTTT.

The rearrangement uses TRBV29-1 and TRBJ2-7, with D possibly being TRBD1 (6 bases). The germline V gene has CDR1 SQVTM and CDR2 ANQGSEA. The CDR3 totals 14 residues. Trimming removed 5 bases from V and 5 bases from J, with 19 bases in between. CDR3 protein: CSVQRTVRGNEQYF. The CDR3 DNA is TGCAGCGTTCAACGGACAGTCAGGGGTAACGAGCAGTACTTC.

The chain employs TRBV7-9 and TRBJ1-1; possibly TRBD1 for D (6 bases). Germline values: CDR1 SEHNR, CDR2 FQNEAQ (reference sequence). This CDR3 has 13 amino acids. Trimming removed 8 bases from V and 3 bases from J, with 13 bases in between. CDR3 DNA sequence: TGTGCCAGCCCGACGAAGGGGGACACTGAAGCTTTCTTT. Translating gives CASPTKGDTEAFF.

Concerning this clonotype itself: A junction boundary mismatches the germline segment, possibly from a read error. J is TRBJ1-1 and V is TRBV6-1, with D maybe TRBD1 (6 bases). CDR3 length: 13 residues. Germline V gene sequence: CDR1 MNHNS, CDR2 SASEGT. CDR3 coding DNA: TGTGCCAGCAGCGAAGGGGGGACTTCTGAAGCTTTCTTT. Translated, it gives CASSEGGTSEAFF.

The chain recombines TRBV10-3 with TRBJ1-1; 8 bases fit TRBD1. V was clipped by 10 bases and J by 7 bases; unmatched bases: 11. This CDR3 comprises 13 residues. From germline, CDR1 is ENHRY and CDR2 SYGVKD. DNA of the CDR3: TGTGCCACCAAGGGGGACAGGAAGGATGAAGCTTTCTTT. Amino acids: CATKGDRKDEAFF.

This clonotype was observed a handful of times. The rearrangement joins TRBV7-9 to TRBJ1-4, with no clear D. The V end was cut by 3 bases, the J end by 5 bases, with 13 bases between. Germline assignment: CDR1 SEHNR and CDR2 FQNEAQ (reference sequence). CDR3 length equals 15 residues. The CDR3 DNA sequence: TGTGCCAGCAGCTTGGTGAGGGAAGAAAATGAAAAACTGTTTTTT. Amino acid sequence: CASSLVREENEKLFF.

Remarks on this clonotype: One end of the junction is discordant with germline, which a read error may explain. The CDR3 sequence: CATSDSAGVHTDAQYF. CDR3 nucleotides: TGTGCCACCAGTGATTCTGCAGGGGTCCACACAGATGCGCAGTATTTT. The V and J genes are TRBV24-1 and TRBJ2-3; TRBD1 might be the D (6 bases). Germline lookup yields CDR1 KGHDR and CDR2 SFDVKD. This CDR3 has 16 amino acids.

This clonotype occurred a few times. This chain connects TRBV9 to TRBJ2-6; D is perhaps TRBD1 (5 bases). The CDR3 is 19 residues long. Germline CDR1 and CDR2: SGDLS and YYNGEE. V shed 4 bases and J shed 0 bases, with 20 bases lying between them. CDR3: CASSQDGRADVSGANVLTF. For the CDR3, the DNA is TGTGCCAGCAGCCAAGATGGCAGGGCTGACGTCTCTGGGGCCAACGTCCTGACTTTC.

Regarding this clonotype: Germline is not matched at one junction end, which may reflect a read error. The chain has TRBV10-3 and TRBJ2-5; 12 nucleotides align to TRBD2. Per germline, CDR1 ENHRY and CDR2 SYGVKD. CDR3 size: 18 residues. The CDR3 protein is CATSGLAGGPQAMETQYF. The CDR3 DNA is TGTGCCACCAGTGGTCTAGCGGGGGGGCCACAGGCTATGGAGACCCAGTACTTC.

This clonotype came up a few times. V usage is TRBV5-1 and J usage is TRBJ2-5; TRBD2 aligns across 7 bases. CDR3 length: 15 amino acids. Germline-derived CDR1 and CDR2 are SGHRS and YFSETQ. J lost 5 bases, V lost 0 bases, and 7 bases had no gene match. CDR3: CASSLEGGRAETQYF. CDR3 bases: TGCGCCAGCAGCTTGGAGGGCGGGAGAGCTGAGACCCAGTACTTC. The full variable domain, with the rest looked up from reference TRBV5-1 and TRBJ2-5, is KAGVTQTPRYLIKTRGQQVTLSCSPISGHRSVSWYQQTPGQGLQFLFEYFSETQRNKGNFPGRFSGRQFSNSRSEMNVSTLELGDSALYLCASSLEGGRAETQYFGPGTRLLVL.

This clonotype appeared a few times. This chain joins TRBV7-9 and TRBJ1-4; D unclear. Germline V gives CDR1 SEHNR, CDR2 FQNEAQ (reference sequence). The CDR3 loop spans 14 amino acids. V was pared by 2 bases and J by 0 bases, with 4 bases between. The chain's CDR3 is CASSLLTTNEKLFF. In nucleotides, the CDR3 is TGTGCCAGCAGCTTACTAACAACTAATGAAAAACTGTTTTTT.

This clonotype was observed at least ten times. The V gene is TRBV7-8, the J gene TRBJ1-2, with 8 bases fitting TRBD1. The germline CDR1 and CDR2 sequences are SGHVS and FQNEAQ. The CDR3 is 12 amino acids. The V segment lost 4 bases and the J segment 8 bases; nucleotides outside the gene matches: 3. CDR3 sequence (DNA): TGTGCCAGCAGCTCCAGGGGGCCAGGCTACACCTTC. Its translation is CASSSRGPGYTF. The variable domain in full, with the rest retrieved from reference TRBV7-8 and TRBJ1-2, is GAGVSQSPRYKVAKRGQDVALRCDPISGHVSLFWYQQALGQGPEFLTYFQNEAQLDKSGLPSDRFFAERPEGSVSTLKIQRTQQEDSAVYLCASSSRGPGYTFGSGTRLTVV.

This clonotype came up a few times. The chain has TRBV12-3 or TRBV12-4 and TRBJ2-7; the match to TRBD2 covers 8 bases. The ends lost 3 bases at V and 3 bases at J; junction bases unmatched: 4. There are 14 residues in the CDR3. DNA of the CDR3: TGTGCCAGCAGTTTGGCGGGGGGAAACTACGAGCAGTACTTC. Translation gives CASSLAGGNYEQYF.

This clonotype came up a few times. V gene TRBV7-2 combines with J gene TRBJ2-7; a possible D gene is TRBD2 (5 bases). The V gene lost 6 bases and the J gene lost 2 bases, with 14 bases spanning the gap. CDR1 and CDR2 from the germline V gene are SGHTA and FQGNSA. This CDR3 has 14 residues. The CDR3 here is CASSYSTGTYEQYF. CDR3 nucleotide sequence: TGTGCCAGCAGTTACTCGACGGGGACCTACGAGCAGTACTTC.